By share, the clone carrying this T cell receptor delta chain counts as medium-sized. Other DNA variants within this sample encode the same CDR3. This record comes from a study of gamma-delta chains in newborns, infants, children. Looking at the study overall: Microbial exposure reportedly drives polyclonal innate γδ T cell expansion after birth.

Germline V gene lookup returns CDR1 GEAIGNYY and CDR2 EKD. Trimming cost V 0 bases and J 0 bases; bases outside gene matches: 5. This CDR3 is 19 amino acids long. TCRdb reprocessed the reads using CATT. Of 15,000 or so delta-chain clones detected, roughly 7% appear once; the ten largest clones hold approximately 20%. The receptor was derived from a child who was a newborn, infant or young child, either healthy, febrile or measles-vaccinated (not recorded which). The sample comprised blood. This chain connects TRDV2 to TRDJ3; 9 bases align to TRDD3. DNA of the CDR3: TGTGCCTGTGACACCTTGGGGGATAGAGGCTCCTGGGACACCCGACAGATGTTTTTC. Encoded protein: CACDTLGDRGSWDTRQMFF.